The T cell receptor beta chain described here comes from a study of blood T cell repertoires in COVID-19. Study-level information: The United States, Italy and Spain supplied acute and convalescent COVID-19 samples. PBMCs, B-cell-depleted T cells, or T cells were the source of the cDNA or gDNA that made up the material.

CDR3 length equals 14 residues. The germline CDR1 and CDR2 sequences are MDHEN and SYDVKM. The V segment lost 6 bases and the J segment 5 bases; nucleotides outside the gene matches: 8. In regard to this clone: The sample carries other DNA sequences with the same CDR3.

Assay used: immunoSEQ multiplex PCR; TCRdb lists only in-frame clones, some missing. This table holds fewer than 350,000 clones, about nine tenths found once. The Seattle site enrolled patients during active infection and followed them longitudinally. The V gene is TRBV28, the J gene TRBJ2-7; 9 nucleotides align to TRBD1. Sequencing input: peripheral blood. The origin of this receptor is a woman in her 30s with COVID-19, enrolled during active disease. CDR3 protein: CASSPGTGRHEQYV. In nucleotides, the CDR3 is TGTGCCAGCAGCCCCGGGACAGGGCGCCACGAGCAGTACGTC.